The 13 T cell receptor beta chains below all came from one sample that was sequenced in a study of a mutant IDH1 vaccine in newly diagnosed glioma. These receptors lack a known antigen. Clones were read by immunoSEQ multiplex PCR, and TCRdb kept only the in-frame ones, dropping some. Here the sample spans almost 85,000 clones, approximately 85% being singletons. Documented time point: week 23, last vaccination. Every single dose of the vaccine, 300 ug of mutant IDH1 20-mer peptide, came with topical imiquimod. The source material was PBMCs, sampled from a glioma patient whose treatment included an IDH1 peptide vaccine. These TCRs come from a man aged 30 to 45 with glioma. Some clones in this sample may be carry-over from other donors' samples.

V usage is TRBV30 and J usage is TRBJ2-1; 7 nucleotides agree with TRBD2. This CDR3 spans 16 amino acids. Unmatched junction bases numbered 10, after V lost 0 bases and J lost 5 bases. From germline, CDR1 is GTSNPN and CDR2 SVGIG (reference sequence). CDR3 sequence reads: CAWSVTSSGHDNEQFF. CDR3 DNA sequence: TGTGCCTGGAGTGTAACTTCTAGCGGACATGACAATGAGCAGTTCTTC.

The chain carries TRBV10-1 and TRBJ2-3; TRBD2 agrees at 8 bases. The germline gives CDR1 WNHNN, CDR2 SYGVQD (reference sequence). The CDR3 totals 16 residues. The V and J ends lost 5 bases and 3 bases, in that order; junction bases with no gene match: 10. CDR3 amino acids: CASSPKVSGRTDTQYF. The CDR3 coding sequence is TGCGCCAGCAGTCCCAAAGTGAGCGGGAGAACAGATACGCAGTATTTT.

The chain links TRBV30 to TRBJ2-5; perhaps D is TRBD1 or TRBD2 (5 bases each). The CDR3 consists of 15 residues. CDR1 is GTSNPN, CDR2 SVGIG, per germline (reference sequence). The V end was cut by 1 base, the J end by 9 bases, with 21 bases between. The CDR3 reads CAWSALSSWEGAQYF. DNA for the CDR3: TGTGCCTGGAGTGCTCTTTCTAGCTGGGAAGGGGCCCAGTACTTC.

The V and J genes are TRBV7-9 and TRBJ2-1; 9 bases are shared with TRBD1. CDR3 length: 16 amino acids. The germline CDR1 and CDR2 sequences are SEHNR and FQNEAQ (reference sequence). V lost 5 bases to trimming and J lost 3 bases; unmatched junction nucleotides: 8. Here the CDR3 DNA reads TGTGCCAGCAGCGGTATCCGGGACAGGGACTACAATGAGCAGTTCTTC. It codes for CASSGIRDRDYNEQFF.

The chain has TRBV27 and TRBJ2-7, with D hard to call. CDR3 length: 10 residues. Germline V gene sequence: CDR1 MNHEY, CDR2 SMNVEV (reference sequence). V was trimmed by 6 bases and J by 9 bases, leaving 9 bases between them. For the CDR3, the DNA is TGTGCCAGCAGACAAGTGCGGCAGTACTTC. It specifies CASRQVRQYF.

CDR3 loop: CASSLAADYSNQPQHF. As DNA, the CDR3 is TGTGCCAGCAGCTTAGCGGCAGATTATAGCAATCAGCCCCAGCATTTT. The chain combines TRBV7-4 with TRBJ1-5; no firm D call. Looked up from germline, CDR1 is SGHVT and CDR2 is SQSDAQ. Trimming pared 0 bases from V and 0 bases from J, leaving 9 bases between. This CDR3 is built from 16 residues.

The chain employs TRBV5-4 and TRBJ1-5; D is unclear. With 0 bases removed from V and 9 bases from J, the gap between germline ends came to 7 bases. CDR1 SGHNT and CDR2 YYREEE come from the germline V gene (reference sequence). The CDR3 sequence is 12 residues long. DNA of the CDR3: TGTGCCAGCAGCTTGGACGGAGGGCCCCAGCATTTT. Translation gives CASSLDGGPQHF.

The chain recombines TRBV9 with TRBJ1-2, with D unresolved. CDR3 length equals 15 residues. The V end lost 0 bases, the J end lost 5 bases, and 14 bases lay between the germline ends. Germline values: CDR1 SGDLS, CDR2 YYNGEE. Here the CDR3 reads CASSVGADFRYGYTF. CDR3 DNA: TGTGCCAGCAGCGTAGGGGCGGACTTCAGATATGGCTACACCTTC.

DNA for the CDR3: TGTGCCAGCAGCTTTGGGGAGACCCAGTACTTC. Protein: CASSFGETQYF. This chain connects TRBV11-2 to TRBJ2-5; no clear D gene. V lost 3 bases and J lost 5, with 4 bases in between. CDR1 SGHAT and CDR2 FQNNGV come from the germline V gene. The CDR3 loop spans 11 amino acids.

The V and J genes are TRBV7-9 and TRBJ2-5, with 7 bases lining up with TRBD1. The J call may be wrong; the DNA end is better matched by TRBJ2-7. Per the germline V gene, CDR1 is SEHNR and CDR2 is FQNEAQ (reference sequence). This CDR3 is built from 16 residues. CDR3 amino acids: CASSSNTDRVDYEQYF. Written as DNA, the CDR3 is TGTGCCAGCAGCTCGAATACTGACAGGGTTGACTACGAGCAGTACTTC.

The chain employs TRBV4-1 and TRBJ2-1; 9 bases line up with TRBD2. The CDR3 is 13 residues long. Germline trimming cut 9 bases from V and 2 bases from J; bases unmatched to any gene: 2. From germline, CDR1 is MGHRA and CDR2 YSYEKL. CDR3 nucleotides: TGCGCCAGTAGCGGGGGCACCTACAATGAGCAGTTCTTC. Amino acid sequence: CASSGGTYNEQFF.

The chain combines TRBV6-6 with TRBJ1-2; D gene uncertain. The CDR3 sequence is 13 residues long. The V and J ends lost 0 bases and 7 bases respectively, with 9 bases between them. CDR1 is MNHNY, CDR2 SVGAGI, per germline (reference sequence). The CDR3 loop is CASSYSHHSGYTF. CDR3 DNA: TGTGCCAGCAGTTACTCCCACCATAGTGGCTACACCTTC.

The rearrangement joins TRBV5-1 to TRBJ2-7; tentative D call: TRBD1 (6 bases). V lost 0 bases, J lost 6 bases, and 10 bases lay in between. CDR1 is SGHRS and CDR2 is YFSETQ in the germline V gene. The CDR3 covers 13 residues. The CDR3 reads CASSLEGTPEQYF. Here the CDR3 DNA reads TGCGCCAGCAGCTTGGAAGGGACACCCGAGCAGTACTTC.